The present T cell receptor beta chain was sequenced within a study of blood T cell repertoires in COVID-19. Across the whole study: There were acute and convalescent COVID-19 samples, and they came from the United States, Italy and Spain. Sample material is recorded as cDNA or gDNA derived from T cells, B-cell-depleted T cells, or PBMCs.

Per the authors' pipeline: Amplification with reference gene primers provided the estimates of nucleated cell counts. Assay: immunoSEQ multiplex PCR; the TCRdb copy retains only in-frame clones and omits some. The DNA was the basis for D and trimming; V, J and clone size are from that table. The sample contains tens of thousands of clones, 87% of which appear only once. Per germline, CDR1 PRHDT and CDR2 FYEKMQ (reference sequence). The V and J ends lost 4 bases and 6 bases respectively, with 15 bases between them. The CDR3 extends over 15 amino acids. Sequencing used peripheral blood. This chain links TRBV13 with TRBJ2-2; possibly TRBD2 for D (5 bases). The receptor comes from a woman aged 45-59 years with acute or convalescent COVID-19. The CDR3 region has the DNA TGTGCCAGCAGCTCCGGACTTCTTAAACCCGGGGAGCTGTTTTTT. Protein product: CASSSGLLKPGELFF. Variable domain in full (rest from reference TRBV13 and TRBJ2-2): AAGVIQSPRHLIKEKRETATLKCYPIPRHDTVYWYQQGPGQDPQFLISFYEKMQSDKGSIPDRFSAQQFSDYHSELNMSSLELGDSALYFCASSSGLLKPGELFFGEGSRLTVL.